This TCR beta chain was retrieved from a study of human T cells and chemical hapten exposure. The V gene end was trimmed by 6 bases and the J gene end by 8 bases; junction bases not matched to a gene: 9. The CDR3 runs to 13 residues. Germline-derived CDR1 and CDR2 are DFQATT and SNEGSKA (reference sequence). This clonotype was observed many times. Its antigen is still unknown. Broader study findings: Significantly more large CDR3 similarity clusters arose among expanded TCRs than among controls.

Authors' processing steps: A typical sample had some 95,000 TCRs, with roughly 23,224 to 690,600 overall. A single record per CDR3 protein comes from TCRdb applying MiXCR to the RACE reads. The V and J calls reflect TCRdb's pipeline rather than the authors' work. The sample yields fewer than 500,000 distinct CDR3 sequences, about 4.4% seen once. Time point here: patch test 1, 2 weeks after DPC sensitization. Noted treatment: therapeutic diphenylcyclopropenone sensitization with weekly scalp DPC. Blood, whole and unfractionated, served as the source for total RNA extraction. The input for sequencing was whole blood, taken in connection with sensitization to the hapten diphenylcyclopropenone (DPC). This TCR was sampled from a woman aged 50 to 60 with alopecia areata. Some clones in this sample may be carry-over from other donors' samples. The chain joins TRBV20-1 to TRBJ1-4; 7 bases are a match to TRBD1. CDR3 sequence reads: CSARVRGNEKLFF. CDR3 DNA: TGCAGTGCGAGGGTCAGGGGGAACGAAAAACTGTTTTTT.